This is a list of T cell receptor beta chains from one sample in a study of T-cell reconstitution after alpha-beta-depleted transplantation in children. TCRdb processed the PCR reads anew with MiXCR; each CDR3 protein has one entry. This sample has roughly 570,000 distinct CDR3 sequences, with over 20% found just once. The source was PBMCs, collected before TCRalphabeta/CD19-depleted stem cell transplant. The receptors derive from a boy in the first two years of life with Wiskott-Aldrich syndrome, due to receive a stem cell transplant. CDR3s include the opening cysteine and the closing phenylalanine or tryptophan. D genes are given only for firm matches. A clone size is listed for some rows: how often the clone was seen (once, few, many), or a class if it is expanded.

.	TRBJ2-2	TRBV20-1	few	CSAKAANTGELFF	TGCAGTGCTAAAGCGGCGAACACCGGGGAGCTGTTTTTT
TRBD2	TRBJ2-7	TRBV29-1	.	CSALGGLAGIYEQYF	TGCAGCGCCCTGGGTGGGCTAGCGGGGATCTACGAGCAGTACTTC
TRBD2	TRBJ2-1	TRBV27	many	CASSLELGLAGGPRFF	TGTGCCAGCAGTTTGGAGCTGGGACTAGCGGGAGGGCCACGGTTCTTC
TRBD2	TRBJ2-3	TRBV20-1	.	CSAIRTSGNTDTQYF	TGCAGTGCTATCAGGACTAGCGGGAACACAGATACGCAGTATTTT
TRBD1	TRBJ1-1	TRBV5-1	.	CASSLGAGGRRNTEAFF	TGCGCCAGCAGCTTGGGTGCAGGGGGCAGGAGGAACACTGAAGCTTTCTTT
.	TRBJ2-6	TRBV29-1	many	CSVEGGSGANVLTF	TGCAGCGTTGAGGGTGGCTCTGGGGCCAACGTCCTGACTTTC
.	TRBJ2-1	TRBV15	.	CATSGNSGYYNEQFF	TGTGCCACCAGCGGGAACAGCGGATATTACAATGAGCAGTTCTTC
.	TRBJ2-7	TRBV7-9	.	CASSAPGQGHYEQYF	TGTGCCAGCAGCGCTCCGGGACAAGGGCACTACGAGCAGTACTTC
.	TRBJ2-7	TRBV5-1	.	CASSSGTWHYEQYF	TGCGCCAGCAGCTCGGGGACTTGGCACTACGAGCAGTACTTC
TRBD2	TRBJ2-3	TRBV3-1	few	CASSQGGTSGPGYTDTQYF	TGTGCCAGCAGCCAAGGAGGGACTAGCGGACCGGGGTACACAGATACGCAGTATTTT
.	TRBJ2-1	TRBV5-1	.	CASSLAGSGAEQFF	TGCGCCAGCAGCTTGGCAGGTTCGGGAGCGGAGCAGTTCTTC
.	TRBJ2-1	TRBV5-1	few	CASRARETYNEQFF	TGCGCCAGCAGAGCCCGGGAGACCTACAATGAGCAGTTCTTC
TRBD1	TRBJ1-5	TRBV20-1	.	CSATTGARSNQPQHF	TGCAGTGCGACAACAGGGGCTCGGTCCAATCAGCCCCAGCATTTT
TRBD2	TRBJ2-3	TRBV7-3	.	CASSPIGREGSTDTQYF	TGTGCCAGCAGCCCCATAGGTCGGGAGGGTAGCACAGATACGCAGTATTTT
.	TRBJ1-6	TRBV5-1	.	CASSLGSAGDLNSPLHF	TGCGCCAGCAGCTTGGGTTCCGCAGGGGACCTTAATTCACCCCTCCACTTT
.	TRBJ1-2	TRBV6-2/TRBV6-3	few	CASSRQRTPDYTF	TGTGCCAGCAGTCGACAGAGGACTCCTGACTACACCTTC
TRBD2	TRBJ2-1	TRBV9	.	CASSARTSSGRGKYNEQFF	TGTGCCAGCAGCGCAAGGACTAGCTCGGGCCGGGGAAAATACAATGAGCAGTTCTTC
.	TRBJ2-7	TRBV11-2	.	CASSLSLIPRSPSYEQYF	TGTGCCAGCAGCTTATCCTTGATCCCGAGATCTCCCTCCTACGAGCAGTACTTC
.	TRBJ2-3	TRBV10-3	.	CAISGVSGADTQYF	TGTGCCATCAGCGGGGTGTCGGGGGCAGATACGCAGTATTTT
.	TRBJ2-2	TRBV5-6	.	CASSFGRRIGELFF	TGTGCCAGCAGCTTTGGGAGACGGATCGGGGAGCTGTTTTTT
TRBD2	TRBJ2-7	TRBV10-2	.	CASSEDYSGRGYEQYF	TGCGCCAGCAGTGAGGACTATAGCGGGAGAGGGTACGAGCAGTACTTC
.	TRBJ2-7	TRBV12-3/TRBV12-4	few	CASSSRFTSEQYF	TGTGCCAGCAGTTCACGCTTCACCTCCGAGCAGTACTTC
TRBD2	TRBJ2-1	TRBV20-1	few	CSARKGTSGNNEQFF	TGCAGTGCTAGAAAGGGGACTAGCGGGAACAATGAGCAGTTCTTC
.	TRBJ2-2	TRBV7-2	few	CASSPVGGRAGELFF	TGTGCCAGCAGCCCGGTGGGGGGAAGGGCCGGGGAGCTGTTTTTT
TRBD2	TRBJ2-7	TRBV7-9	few	CASSGATSGTYEQYF	TGTGCCAGCAGCGGTGCGACTAGCGGTACCTACGAGCAGTACTTC
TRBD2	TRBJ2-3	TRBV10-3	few	CAIGLAGDTQYF	TGTGCCATCGGGCTAGCGGGAGATACGCAGTATTTT
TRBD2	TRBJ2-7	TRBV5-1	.	CASSSGLAGDSYEQYF	TGCGCCAGCAGCTCGGGACTAGCGGGGGACTCCTACGAGCAGTACTTC
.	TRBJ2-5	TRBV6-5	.	CASSYSSEVETQYF	TGTGCCAGCAGTTACTCGAGTGAGGTAGAGACCCAGTACTTC
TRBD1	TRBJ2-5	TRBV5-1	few	CASSLGQGFGIQETQYF	TGCGCCAGCAGCTTGGGACAGGGTTTCGGCATCCAAGAGACCCAGTACTTC
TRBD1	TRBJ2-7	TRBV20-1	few	CSAVRGTGAYEQYF	TGCAGTGCTGTTAGGGGGACAGGGGCCTACGAGCAGTACTTC
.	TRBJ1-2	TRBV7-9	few	CASSPVGTGVNYGYTF	TGTGCCAGCAGCCCCGTCGGGACGGGGGTTAACTATGGCTACACCTTC
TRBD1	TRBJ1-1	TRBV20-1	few	CSAREQGARGDTEAFF	TGCAGTGCTAGAGAACAGGGGGCGCGGGGGGACACTGAAGCTTTCTTT
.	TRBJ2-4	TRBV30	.	CAWGQNIQYF	TGTGCCTGGGGACAAAACATTCAGTACTTC